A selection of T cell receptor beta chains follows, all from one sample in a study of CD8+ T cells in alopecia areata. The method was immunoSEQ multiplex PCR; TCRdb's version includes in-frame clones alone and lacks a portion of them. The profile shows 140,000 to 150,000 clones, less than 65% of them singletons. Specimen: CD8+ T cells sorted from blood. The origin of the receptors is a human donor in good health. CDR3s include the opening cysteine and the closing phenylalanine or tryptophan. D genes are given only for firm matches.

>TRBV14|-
CASSQFRGILGSGANVLTF
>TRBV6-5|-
CASIPLDTEAFF
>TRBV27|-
CASGTGNQPQHF
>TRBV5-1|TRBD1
CASSLEGQGAGANVLTF
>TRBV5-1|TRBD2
CASSGMGLAGGYEQYF
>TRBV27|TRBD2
CASTISGSYNEQFF
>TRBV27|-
CASSATASGTDTQYF
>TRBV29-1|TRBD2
CSVSGLAGSYEQYF
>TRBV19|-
CASSMRDNQPQHF
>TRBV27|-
CASSPGVFVHEQYF
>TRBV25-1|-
CASSDRHQLAKNIQYF
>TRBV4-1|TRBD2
CASSQESAGAETQYF
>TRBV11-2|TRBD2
CASSLGIRGAGAHNEQFF
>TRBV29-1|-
CSVRTKNYGYTF
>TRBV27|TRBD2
CATRLAGGLETQYF
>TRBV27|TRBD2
CASSFESSGTLTDTQYF
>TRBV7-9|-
CASSLAQGNQPQHF
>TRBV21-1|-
CASSKSGRGTNEQFF
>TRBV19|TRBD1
CASSTWGQGNQPQHF
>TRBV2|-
CASSALPQETQYF
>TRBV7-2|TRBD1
CASSQPGQAYEQYF
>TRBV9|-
CASSVGFTDTQYF
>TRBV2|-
CASSEWTDNEQFF
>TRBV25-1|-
CASSVSPTRELFF
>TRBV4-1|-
CASSQRRGNTGELFF
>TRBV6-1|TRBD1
CAVIGQGKNYGYTF
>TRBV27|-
CASSQKGLDYEQYF
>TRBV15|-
CATSRELASTGELFF
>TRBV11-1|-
CASSSQGKQYF
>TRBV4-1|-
CASSQEWFTSLETQYF
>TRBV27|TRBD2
CASRRDLAGQRTDTQYF
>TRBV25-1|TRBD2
CASSESGLAPQYF
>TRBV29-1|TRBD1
CSVEVRPDRGRYAYEQYF
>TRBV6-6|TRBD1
CASSGTGGGYQPQHF
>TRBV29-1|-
CSVEVRGRVSNTGELFF
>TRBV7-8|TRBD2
CASSFSGSLDNEQFF
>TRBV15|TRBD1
CATSRDRGPDTQYF
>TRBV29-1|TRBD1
CSVSGTANEKLFF
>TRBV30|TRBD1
CAWSPGTGGARTEAFF
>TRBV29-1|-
CSVARSNGYTF
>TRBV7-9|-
CASSTEQGGYEQYF
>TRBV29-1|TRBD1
CSARGPTGGEKLFF
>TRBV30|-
CAWSVQEEFYNEQFF
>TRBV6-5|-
CASSFGPTGELFF
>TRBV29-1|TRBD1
CSVAGQGGYEQYF
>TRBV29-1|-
CSVVVDTQYF
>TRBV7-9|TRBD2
CASRSGLAGDQETQYF
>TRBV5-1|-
CASSLDSFYEQYF
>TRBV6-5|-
CASSYRGDRETQYF
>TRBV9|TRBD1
CASGYRQGPDREAFF
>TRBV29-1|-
CSVVLNYGYTF
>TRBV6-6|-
CASSYRENNEQFF
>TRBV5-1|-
CASSWDITASYGYTF
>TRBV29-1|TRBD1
CSVEGRNFDRGGISLYF